Listed below are T cell receptor beta chains from one sample, sequenced in a study of a mutant IDH1 vaccine in newly diagnosed glioma. Repertoires were generated with immunoSEQ multiplex PCR, while TCRdb's copy carries only in-frame clones and drops some. The sample yields roughly 50,000 clones, 75% to 85% seen once. These TCRs are of unknown antigen specificity. The input for sequencing was PBMCs, taken from a glioma patient whose treatment included an IDH1 peptide vaccine. The receptors originated from a man aged 25-45 years with glioma. Both conserved end residues are part of each CDR3. Fields, in order: clone size, J gene, D gene, V gene, CDR3 protein, CDR3 DNA. D genes are given only for firm matches. The size of a clone is reported for some rows only, either as once, few or many, or as a class for expanded clones.

>NA|TRBJ1-1|NA|TRBV20-1
CSASRREAFF
TGCAGTGCTAGTCGACGGGAAGCTTTCTTT
>NA|TRBJ1-1|TRBD1|TRBV9
CASSALTGVDTEAFF
TGTGCCAGCAGCGCCTTAACAGGGGTGGACACTGAAGCTTTCTTT
>NA|TRBJ2-3|NA|TRBV7-2
CASSLEGGTDTQYF
TGTGCCAGCAGCTTGGAGGGTGGCACAGATACGCAGTATTTT
>NA|TRBJ2-1|TRBD2|TRBV9
CASSFFPGTSGEQFF
TGTGCCAGCAGCTTCTTTCCCGGGACTAGCGGTGAGCAGTTCTTC
>NA|TRBJ2-6|NA|TRBV7-8
CASSLMRQTGANVLTF
TGTGCCAGCAGCCTGATGAGACAGACTGGGGCCAACGTCCTGACTTTC
>once|TRBJ2-7|NA|TRBV28
CASSDHSQYEQYF
TGTGCCAGCAGTGATCATAGTCAATACGAGCAGTACTTC
>NA|TRBJ1-2|NA|TRBV7-8
CASSPMGDTYGYTF
TGTGCCAGCAGCCCTATGGGGGACACGTATGGCTACACCTTC
>NA|TRBJ2-1|TRBD2|TRBV6-5
CASSHTSGGSNEQFF
TGTGCCAGCAGTCATACTAGCGGGGGTTCCAATGAGCAGTTCTTC
>NA|TRBJ1-4|NA|TRBV25-1
CASSARGEKLFF
TGTGCCAGCAGTGCCAGAGGCGAAAAACTGTTTTTT
>few|TRBJ1-6|NA|TRBV9
CASSTNPGGNSPLHF
TGTGCCAGCAGCACCAACCCGGGGGGAAATTCACCCCTCCACTTT
>NA|TRBJ1-6|TRBD1|TRBV5-6
CASSWTGQGYSPLHF
TGTGCCAGCAGCTGGACCGGACAGGGTTATTCACCCCTCCACTTT
>NA|TRBJ1-1|NA|TRBV28
CASSSPGLLNTEAFF
TGTGCCAGCAGTTCCCCGGGACTGCTGAACACTGAAGCTTTCTTT
>NA|TRBJ1-5|NA|TRBV6-1
CASSEIADQPQHF
TGTGCCAGCAGTGAAATAGCGGATCAGCCCCAGCATTTT
>few|TRBJ2-4|NA|TRBV6-1
CATEPGAKNIQYF
TGTGCCACCGAGCCAGGGGCCAAAAACATTCAGTACTTC
>NA|TRBJ1-1|NA|TRBV15
CATSSGTFTEAFF
TGTGCCACCAGCAGTGGGACATTCACTGAAGCTTTCTTT
>NA|TRBJ2-3|TRBD2|TRBV5-1
CASRGGLATDTQYF
TGCGCCAGCAGGGGGGGACTAGCAACAGATACGCAGTATTTT
>NA|TRBJ1-2|TRBD1|TRBV18
CASSQPDRPERDYGYTF
TGTGCCAGCTCACAACCGGACAGGCCGGAGAGAGACTATGGCTACACCTTC
>NA|TRBJ2-1|NA|TRBV6-5
CASRPLTSGLNEQFF
TGTGCCAGCAGGCCACTGACCTCTGGGCTCAATGAGCAGTTCTTC
>once|TRBJ2-7|TRBD1|TRBV7-9
CASSWTGELYEQYF
TGTGCCAGCAGCTGGACAGGGGAGCTATACGAGCAGTACTTC
>NA|TRBJ1-5|NA|TRBV7-2
CASSLADRYRASNQPQHF
TGTGCCAGCAGCTTAGCGGATCGGTACAGAGCTAGCAATCAGCCCCAGCATTTT
>NA|TRBJ2-7|NA|TRBV19
CASSPRGREQYF
TGTGCCAGTAGTCCCCGCGGCCGCGAGCAGTACTTC
>NA|TRBJ1-2|NA|TRBV29-1
CSVSGNYGYTF
TGCAGCGTTTCCGGGAACTATGGCTACACCTTC
>NA|TRBJ2-7|NA|TRBV9
CASSPGLPWQTYEQYF
TGTGCCAGCAGCCCGGGACTCCCATGGCAAACCTACGAGCAGTACTTC
>NA|TRBJ2-3|TRBD2|TRBV11-3
CASSPGTSADTQYF
TGTGCCAGCAGCCCCGGAACTAGCGCCGATACGCAGTATTTT
>NA|TRBJ1-5|NA|TRBV5-8
CASSFAKGTKNNQPQHF
TGTGCCAGCAGCTTCGCGAAAGGGACTAAGAACAATCAGCCCCAGCATTTT
>few|TRBJ1-5|NA|TRBV15
CATSRESNQPQHF
TGTGCCACCAGCAGAGAGAGCAATCAGCCCCAGCATTTT